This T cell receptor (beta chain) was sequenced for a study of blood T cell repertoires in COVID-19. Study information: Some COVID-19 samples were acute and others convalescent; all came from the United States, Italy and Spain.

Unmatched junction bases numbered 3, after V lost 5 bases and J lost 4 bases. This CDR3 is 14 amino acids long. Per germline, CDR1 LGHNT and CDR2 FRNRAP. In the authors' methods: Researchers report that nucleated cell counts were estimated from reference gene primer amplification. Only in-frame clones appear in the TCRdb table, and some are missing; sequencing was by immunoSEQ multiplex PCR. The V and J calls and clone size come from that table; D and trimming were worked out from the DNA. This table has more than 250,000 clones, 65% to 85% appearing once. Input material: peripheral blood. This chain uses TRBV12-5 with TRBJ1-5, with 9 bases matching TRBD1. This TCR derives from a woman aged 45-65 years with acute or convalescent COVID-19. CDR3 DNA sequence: TGTGCTAGTGGTCCCGGGACAGGGAATCAGCCCCAGCATTTT. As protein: CASGPGTGNQPQHF.